This T cell receptor (beta chain) is from a study of molecular identifiers for immune sequencing clone quantification. Trimming stripped 3 bases from V and 2 bases from J, with 7 bases between. From germline, CDR1 is SNHLY and CDR2 FYNNEI. This CDR3 is built from 13 residues. Broader study findings: Under 1% of molecules in naive cells, but over 98% of effector molecules, belonged to clones above 20 RNA copies. Sizes of clones that are highly expanded could be underestimated (if identical TCR molecules share a barcode).

With respect to this clonotype: Its specificity is unknown.

Library preparation followed earlier protocols using designated TCR primers. TCRdb processed the PCR reads anew with MiXCR; each CDR3 protein has one entry. The table includes 490,000 or so distinct CDR3 sequences, 25% detected once. Naive CD8 T cells were sorted as CD8+CD4-CCR7+CD45RA+. The receptor was isolated from a human donor in good health. Some libraries in this study had Jurkat cell RNA spiked in. Input material: naive CD8+ T cells from blood, with Jurkat cell RNA spiked in. Subset of the sample: FACS-sorted CD8+CD4-CCR7+CD45RA+ naive T cells. V usage is TRBV2 and J usage is TRBJ1-2; D is possibly TRBD1 (6 bases). As DNA, the CDR3 is TGTGCCAGCAGTGACAGGGGCAACTATGGCTACACCTTC. The encoded protein is CASSDRGNYGYTF.